This T cell receptor (beta chain) was retrieved from a study of T cell responses to AZD1222 COVID-19 vaccine. Study results and limitations: Possibly, clonal diversity was underestimated; donors were largely white British and included more females.

CDR1 is GTSNPN, CDR2 SVGIG, per germline (reference sequence). V lost 0 bases, J lost 4 bases, and 12 bases lay in between. CDR3 length: 14 amino acids. Note on this clone: Its antigen is currently unknown.

Only in-frame clones appear in the TCRdb table, and some are missing; sequencing was by immunoSEQ multiplex PCR. The sample includes roughly 130,000 clones, 80% to 90% seen only once; the top ten take roughly 1.7%. The source material was peripheral blood, sampled on day 0 of AZD1222 vaccination. The rearrangement links TRBV30 to TRBJ1-2; D is uncertain. The clonotype was recovered from an adult in good health. The CDR3 loop is CAWSVLQTVYGYTF. The CDR3 region has the DNA TGTGCCTGGAGTGTACTGCAGACGGTCTATGGCTACACCTTC.